Sequencing of this T cell receptor beta chain was carried out in a study of OX40 agonist ivuxolimab in advanced cancers. The wider study: The drug used for patients, ivuxolimab, was an agonistic anti-OX40 (CD134) antibody. Participants, 80% to 90% male, averaged roughly 60 years of age, ranging from about 23 to 90.

Measured with immunoSEQ multiplex PCR; TCRdb has only the in-frame clones, and not every one. The profile shows about 85,000 clones, 86% of them singletons. Turning to this clone: Its antigen remains unidentified.

General study results and limits: Clonal expansion was seen in CD4+ and CD8+ blood T cells by week 6 at 0.1 to 3.0 mg/kg. Low normalized T-cell clonal expansion also characterized some of the nonresponders.

The V end was cut by 0 bases, the J end by 7 bases, with 4 bases between. CDR3 size: 11 residues. Germline-derived CDR1 and CDR2 are SGHDT and YYEEEE. V and J are TRBV5-6 and TRBJ2-5; D gene ambiguous. This clonotype was obtained from an adult with an advanced solid tumor such as melanoma, head and neck, liver or kidney cancer. The sample in question was CD4+ or CD8+ T cells sorted from blood, obtained in a trial of the OX40 agonist ivuxolimab. The CDR3 loop reads CASSLAGTQYF. The CDR3 DNA reads TGTGCCAGCAGCTTGGCTGGGACCCAGTACTTC.